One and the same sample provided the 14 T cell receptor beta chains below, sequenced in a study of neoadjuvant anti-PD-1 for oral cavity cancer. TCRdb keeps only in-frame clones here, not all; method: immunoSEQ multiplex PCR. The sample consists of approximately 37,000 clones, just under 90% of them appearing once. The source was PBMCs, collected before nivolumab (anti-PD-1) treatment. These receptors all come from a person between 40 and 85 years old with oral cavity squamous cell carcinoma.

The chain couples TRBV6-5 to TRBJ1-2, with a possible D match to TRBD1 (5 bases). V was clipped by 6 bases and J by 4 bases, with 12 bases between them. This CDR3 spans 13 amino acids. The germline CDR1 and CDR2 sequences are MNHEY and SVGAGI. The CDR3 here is CASSRGRIYGYTF. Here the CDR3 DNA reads TGTGCCAGCAGCCGGGGACGGATCTATGGCTACACCTTC.

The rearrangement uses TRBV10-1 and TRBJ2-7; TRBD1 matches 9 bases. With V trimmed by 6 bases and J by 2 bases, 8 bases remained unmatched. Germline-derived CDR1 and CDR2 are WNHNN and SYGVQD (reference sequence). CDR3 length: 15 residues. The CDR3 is CASSSGTGPPYEQYF. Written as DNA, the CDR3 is TGCGCCAGCAGCTCCGGGACAGGGCCTCCCTACGAGCAGTACTTC.

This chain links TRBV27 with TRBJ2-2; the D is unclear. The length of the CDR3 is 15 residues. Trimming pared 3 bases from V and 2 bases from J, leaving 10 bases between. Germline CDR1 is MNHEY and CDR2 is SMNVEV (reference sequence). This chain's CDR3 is CASSFRSRNTGELFF. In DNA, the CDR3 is TGTGCCAGCAGTTTTCGCTCTCGAAACACCGGGGAGCTGTTTTTT.

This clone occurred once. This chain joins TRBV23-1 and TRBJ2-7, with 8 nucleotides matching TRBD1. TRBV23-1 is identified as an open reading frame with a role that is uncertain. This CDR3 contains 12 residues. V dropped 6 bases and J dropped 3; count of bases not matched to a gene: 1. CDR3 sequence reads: CASRTGDYEQYF. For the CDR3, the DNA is TGCGCCAGCAGGACAGGGGACTACGAGCAGTACTTC.

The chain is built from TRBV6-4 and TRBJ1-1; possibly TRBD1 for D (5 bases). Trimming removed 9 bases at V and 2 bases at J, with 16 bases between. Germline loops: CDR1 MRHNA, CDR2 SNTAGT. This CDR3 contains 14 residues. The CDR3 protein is CASLRQLINTEAFF. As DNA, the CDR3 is TGTGCCAGTTTAAGACAGCTTATAAACACTGAAGCTTTCTTT.

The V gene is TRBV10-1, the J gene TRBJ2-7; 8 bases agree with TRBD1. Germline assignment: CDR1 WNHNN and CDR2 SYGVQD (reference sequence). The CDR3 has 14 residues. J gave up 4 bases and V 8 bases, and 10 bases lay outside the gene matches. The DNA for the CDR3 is TGCGCCAGCGGGTCCGGGACAGGACATTACGAGCAGTACTTC. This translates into CASGSGTGHYEQYF.

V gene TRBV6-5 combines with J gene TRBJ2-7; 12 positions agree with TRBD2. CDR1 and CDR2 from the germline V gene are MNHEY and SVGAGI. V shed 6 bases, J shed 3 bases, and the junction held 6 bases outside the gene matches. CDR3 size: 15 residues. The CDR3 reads CASRQLAGGHYEQYF. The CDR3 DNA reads TGTGCCAGCAGACAACTAGCGGGGGGTCACTACGAGCAGTACTTC.

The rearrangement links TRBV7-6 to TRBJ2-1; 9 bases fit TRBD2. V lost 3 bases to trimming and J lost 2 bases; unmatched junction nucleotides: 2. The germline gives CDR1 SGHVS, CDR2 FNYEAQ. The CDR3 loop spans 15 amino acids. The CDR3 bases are TGTGCCAGCAGCTTTGCGGGGGGGCCCTACAATGAGCAGTTCTTC. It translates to CASSFAGGPYNEQFF.

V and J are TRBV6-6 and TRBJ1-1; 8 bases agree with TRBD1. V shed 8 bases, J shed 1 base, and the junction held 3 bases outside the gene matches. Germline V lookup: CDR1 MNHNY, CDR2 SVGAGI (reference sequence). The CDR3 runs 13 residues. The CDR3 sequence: CASQGAPNTEAFF. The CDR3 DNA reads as TGTGCCAGCCAGGGGGCCCCGAACACTGAAGCTTTCTTT.

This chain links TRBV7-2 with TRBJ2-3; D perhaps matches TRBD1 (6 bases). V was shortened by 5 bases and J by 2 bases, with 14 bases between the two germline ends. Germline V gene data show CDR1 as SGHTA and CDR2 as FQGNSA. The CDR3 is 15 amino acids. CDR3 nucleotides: TGTGCCAGCAGCCCAAATAGGGGGTTCACAGATACGCAGTATTTT. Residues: CASSPNRGFTDTQYF.

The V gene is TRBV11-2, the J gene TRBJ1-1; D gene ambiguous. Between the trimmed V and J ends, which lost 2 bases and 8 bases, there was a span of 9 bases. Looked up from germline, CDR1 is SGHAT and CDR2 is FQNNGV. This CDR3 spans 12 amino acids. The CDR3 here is CASSLSTSEAFF. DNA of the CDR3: TGTGCCAGCAGCTTATCGACATCCGAAGCTTTCTTT.

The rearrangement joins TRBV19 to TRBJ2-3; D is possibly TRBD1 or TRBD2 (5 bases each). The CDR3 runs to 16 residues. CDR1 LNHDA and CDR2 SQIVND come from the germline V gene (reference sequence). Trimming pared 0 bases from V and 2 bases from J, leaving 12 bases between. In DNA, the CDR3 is TGTGCCAGTAGTATAGAATCACGGGGCTACACAGATACGCAGTATTTT. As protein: CASSIESRGYTDTQYF.

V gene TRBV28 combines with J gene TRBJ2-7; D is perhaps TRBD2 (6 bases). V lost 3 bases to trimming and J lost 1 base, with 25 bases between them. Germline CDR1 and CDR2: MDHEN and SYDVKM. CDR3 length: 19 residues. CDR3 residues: CASSLSLGQRGELSYEQYF. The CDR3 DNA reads TGTGCCAGCAGTTTGTCCCTGGGTCAGCGCGGGGAGCTATCCTACGAGCAGTACTTC.

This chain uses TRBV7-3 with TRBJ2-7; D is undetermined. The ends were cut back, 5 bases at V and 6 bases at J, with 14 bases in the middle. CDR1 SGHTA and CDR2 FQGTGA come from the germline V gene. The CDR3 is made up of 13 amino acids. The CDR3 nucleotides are TGTGCCAGCAGCGCTCTCCGCGGTGGCGAGCAGTACTTC. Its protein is CASSALRGGEQYF.